This T cell receptor beta chain is drawn from a study of cytomegalovirus exposure and HLA in healthy donors. In its sample, this clone was seen once. The antigen is undetermined. The germline gives CDR1 MNHEY, CDR2 SMNVEV (reference sequence). There are 16 residues in the CDR3. A multiplex PCR was run with 60 Vbeta primers and 13 Jbeta primers. Clones were read by immunoSEQ multiplex PCR, and TCRdb kept only the in-frame ones, dropping some. The table shows roughly 140,000 clones, with over 60% occurring only once. General study results and limits: As a later analysis revealed, most CMV-associated TCR beta chains appeared HLA-restricted. Follow-up analysis seemed to connect common viral pathogens with several of the most significant clusters identified. TCR association rates varied by HLA locus in a later analysis, with DRB1 highest and HLA-C lowest. Excluded were some V segments that proved indistinguishable, including TRBV6-2 and TRBV6-3.

This sequence was found in a male donor in good health and CMV-seronegative. The chain is built from TRBV27 and TRBJ2-5, with TRBD2 identical over 14 bases. The J call is uncertain, as TRBJ2-7 better fits the DNA end. The sample taken for sequencing was PBMCs. DNA of the CDR3: TGTGCCAGCAGTCGAAGGACTAGCGGGAGGATCCACGAGCAGTACTTC. Protein sequence: CASSRRTSGRIHEQYF.